The clone carrying this TCR beta chain was detected only once. Its antigen is not known. With the Oncomine TCR Beta short-read assay, DNA from cultured CD4+ T cells was sequenced. MiXCR, run by TCRdb on the PCR reads, gives a single entry per CDR3 protein. Of 4,500 to 6,500 distinct CDR3 sequences listed, under 40% are singletons. These data belong to a study of vaccination and CD4 T cells after COVID-19. Noted treatment: roughly 10-day PBMC culture with coronavirus spike peptide pools or control peptides (ViraFEST assay). Gathered ahead of the COVID-19 pandemic (2011-2018) were the CD4+ T cells of the unexposed donor. Trimming cost V 10 bases and J 3 bases, with 12 bases left between them. CDR3 size: 12 residues. The germline CDR1 and CDR2 sequences are MNHEY and SVGEGT.

Specimen: CD4+ T cells from blood, cultured in vitro. The receptor's source is a human donor in good health. This chain connects TRBV6-2 or TRBV6-3 to TRBJ2-5; D gene uncertain. CDR3 in DNA: TGTGCCAACCAACCCTGGGAAGAGACCCAGTACTTC. Translating it yields CANQPWEETQYF.